One T cell receptor (beta chain) is described in this entry. Here immunoSEQ multiplex PCR was the method, and the copy in TCRdb shows in-frame clones only, minus some. The sample lists 130,000 to 150,000 clones; about 84% were seen once. From germline, CDR1 is GTSNPN and CDR2 SVGIG (reference sequence). This CDR3 spans 15 amino acids. Trimming removed 4 bases from V and 0 bases from J, with 10 bases in between. This sample is drawn from a study of blood T cell repertoires in COVID-19. Overall study context: The origin of the acute and convalescent COVID-19 samples was the United States, Italy and Spain. T cells, B-cell-depleted T cells, or PBMCs provided the cDNA or gDNA that served as material.

The clonotype was recovered from a woman aged 50 to 65 with acute or convalescent COVID-19. Sequenced input: peripheral blood. V gene TRBV30 combines with J gene TRBJ1-6; maybe TRBD1 (5 bases). CDR3 loop: CAWTRGSSYNSPLHF. Here the CDR3 DNA reads TGTGCCTGGACGCGGGGGAGCTCCTATAATTCACCCCTCCACTTT. The entire variable domain, with the rest obtained from reference TRBV30 and TRBJ1-6, is as follows: SQTIHQWPATLVQPVGSPLSLECTVEGTSNPNLYWYRQAAGRGLQLLFYSVGIGQISSEVPQNLSASRPQDRQFILSSKKLLLSDSGFYLCAWTRGSSYNSPLHFGNGTRLTVT.